This TCR beta chain was documented in a study of T cells and Merkel cell carcinoma outcomes. Findings and caveats of the study: Repertoire plus T-cell density reportedly predicted Merkel cell carcinoma outcomes.

Only in-frame clones appear in the TCRdb table, and some are missing; sequencing was by immunoSEQ multiplex PCR. Of around 6,000 clones listed, approximately 75% are singletons. The junction had 14 bases not matched to a gene; V was cut back by 6 bases and J by 4 bases. The CDR3 extends over 16 amino acids. Per the germline V gene, CDR1 is MNHEY and CDR2 is SMNVEV (reference sequence). On this clone itself: Its antigen is as yet unknown.

The chain couples TRBV27 to TRBJ1-2; TRBD1 matches at 7 bases. This sequence was found in a human donor with Merkel cell carcinoma. Some clones in this sample may be carry-over from other donors' samples. What was sequenced was tumor tissue from Merkel cell carcinoma. CDR3 DNA sequence: TGTGCCAGCAGGCCAATCCAGGGGGGCTTCGGCTATGGCTACACCTTC. Protein sequence: CASRPIQGGFGYGYTF.